Listed here are 9 T cell receptor beta chains from one sample, sequenced in a study of control samples from healthy donors and cancer patients. Produced via immunoSEQ multiplex PCR; TCRdb's table is partial and in-frame only. The table has over 150,000 clones, roughly 95% seen once. The sequencing input was blood. Receptors originate from a woman aged 25 to 39 in good health.

The chain has TRBV7-9 and TRBJ1-6; the match to TRBD1 covers 7 bases. This CDR3 is built from 13 residues. Looked up from germline, CDR1 is SEHNR and CDR2 is FQNEAQ (reference sequence). V lost 6 bases and J lost 9; bases outside the gene matches: 5. The CDR3 spells CASRADRASPLHF. The CDR3 DNA sequence: TGTGCCAGCAGAGCCGACAGGGCTTCACCCCTCCACTTT.

The V and J genes are TRBV29-1 and TRBJ2-7; no firm D call. The germline V gene encodes CDR1 SQVTM and CDR2 ANQGSEA. The V end was cut by 3 bases, the J end by 6 bases, with 15 bases between. The CDR3 totals 13 residues. In DNA form, the CDR3 reads TGCAGCGTTGACTACGGGCACGGTTCCGAGCAGTACTTC. This encodes CSVDYGHGSEQYF.

The chain joins TRBV20-1 to TRBJ2-1; no clear D. Looked up from germline, CDR1 is DFQATT and CDR2 is SNEGSKA (reference sequence). The length of the CDR3 is 11 residues. V was cut by 4 bases and J by 4 bases, with 5 bases left in between. CDR3 DNA: TGCAGTGCTAAACTTTACAATGAGCAGTTCTTC. Translating gives CSAKLYNEQFF.

The chain uses TRBV6-5 and TRBJ2-5; tentatively, D is TRBD1 or TRBD2 (5 bases each). Trimming took 5 bases from V and 5 from J, leaving 15 bases between them. The CDR3 extends over 14 amino acids. Germline-derived CDR1 and CDR2 are MNHEY and SVGAGI. The CDR3 sequence: CASSRSGLAETQYF. The CDR3, as DNA: TGTGCCAGCAGTCGGTCAGGGTTAGCGGAGACCCAGTACTTC.

There are a few counts of this clone. CDR3 in DNA: TGTGCCAGCAGACCCCTCCAGGGGTCTGGGGCCAACGTCCTGACTTTC. Protein sequence: CASRPLQGSGANVLTF. The chain uses TRBV7-9 and TRBJ2-6, with TRBD1 as a possible D gene (6 bases). The CDR3 is 16 residues long. Trimming took off 6 bases at V and 1 base at J, with 13 bases between the two ends. From germline, CDR1 is SEHNR and CDR2 FQNEAQ (reference sequence).

The chain joins TRBV24-1 to TRBJ2-2, with D possibly TRBD2 on 6 matching bases. The CDR3 runs to 20 residues. The V gene lost 3 bases and the J gene lost 5 bases, with 27 bases spanning the gap. Germline V gives CDR1 KGHDR, CDR2 SFDVKD. The CDR3 loop is CATSDPSGLVLPHGTGELFF. The CDR3 bases are TGTGCCACCAGTGATCCCTCGGGACTCGTTTTACCCCATGGGACCGGGGAGCTGTTTTTT.

As for this clone: Other DNA sequences within the sample encode an identical CDR3. The chain joins TRBV5-8 to TRBJ2-2; TRBD1 agrees at 7 bases. With V trimmed by 1 base and J by 4 bases, 4 bases remained unmatched. CDR1 is SGHTS, CDR2 YDEGEE, per germline. There are 15 residues in the CDR3. In nucleotides, the CDR3 is TGTGCCAGCAGCTTGCGGACAGGTGGCACCGGGGAGCTGTTTTTT. Protein: CASSLRTGGTGELFF.

The rearrangement joins TRBV19 to TRBJ1-4, with 10 positions matching TRBD1. The CDR3 spans 15 residues. Germline CDR1 is LNHDA and CDR2 is SQIVND (reference sequence). V lost 5 bases and J lost 6; bases outside the gene matches: 6. The CDR3 region is CASSAGTGVDEKLFF. The CDR3, as DNA: TGTGCCAGTAGTGCCGGGACAGGGGTAGATGAAAAACTGTTTTTT.

The V gene is TRBV2, the J gene TRBJ1-5; maybe TRBD1 (5 bases). CDR1 is SNHLY and CDR2 is FYNNEI in the germline V gene. V lost 2 bases and J lost 6, with 14 bases in between. The CDR3 is 15 residues long. The DNA of the CDR3 is TGTGCCAGCAGTGAATTTCTCGGGGCAGGTCAGCCCCAGCATTTT. Translation: CASSEFLGAGQPQHF. Drawing the rest from reference TRBV2 and TRBJ1-5, the complete variable domain is EPEVTQTPSHQVTQMGQEVILRCVPISNHLYFYWYRQILGQKVEFLVSFYNNEISEKSEIFDDQFSVERPDGSNFTLKIRSTKLEDSAMYFCASSEFLGAGQPQHFGDGTRLSIL.